This T cell receptor (beta chain) was observed in a study of Graves' ophthalmopathy and Graves' hyperthyroidism. Amplification of the TCR beta CDR3 regions used RNA transcripts (as template). A first-round RT-PCR used HTBI primers, followed by a second-round multiplex PCR. MiXCR, run by TCRdb on the multiplex PCR reads, gives a single entry per CDR3 protein. The table lists about 620,000 distinct CDR3 sequences, approximately 22% of them singletons. At least ten counts were recorded for this clonotype. Specimen: peripheral blood. The clonotype was recovered from a woman younger than 35 with stable Graves' hyperthyroidism. Some clones in this sample may be carry-over from other donors' samples.

In nucleotides, the CDR3 is TGTGCCAGCAGCCAGGCAGGTAGTAACTATGGCTACACCTTC. Protein: CASSQAGSNYGYTF. This chain joins TRBV4-2 and TRBJ1-2; no clear D gene. The CDR3 consists of 14 residues. V was pared by 3 bases and J by 1 base, with 9 bases between. Per germline, CDR1 LGHNA and CDR2 YNFKEQ.